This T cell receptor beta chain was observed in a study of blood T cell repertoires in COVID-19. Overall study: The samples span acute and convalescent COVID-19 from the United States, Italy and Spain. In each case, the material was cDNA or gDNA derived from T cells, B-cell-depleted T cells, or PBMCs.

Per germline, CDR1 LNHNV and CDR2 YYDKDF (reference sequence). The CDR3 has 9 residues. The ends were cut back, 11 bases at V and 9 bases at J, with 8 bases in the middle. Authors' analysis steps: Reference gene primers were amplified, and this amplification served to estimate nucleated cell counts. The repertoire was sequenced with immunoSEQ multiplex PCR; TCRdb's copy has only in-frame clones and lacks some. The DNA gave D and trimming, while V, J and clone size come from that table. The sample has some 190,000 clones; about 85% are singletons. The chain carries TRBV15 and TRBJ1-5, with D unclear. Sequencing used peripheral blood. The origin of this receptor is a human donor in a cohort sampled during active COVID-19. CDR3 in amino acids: CASTGPQHF. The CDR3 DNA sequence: TGTGCCTCAACCGGGCCCCAGCATTTT.